What follows describes a single T cell receptor beta chain. TCRB transcripts that were expressed got sequenced, as all of the isolated RNA had been reverse transcribed. TCRdb keeps only in-frame clones here, not all; method: immunoSEQ multiplex PCR. The table has about 130,000 clones, about 10% seen once. The record originates from a study of beta chain features in type 1 diabetes. Germline CDR1 is SGHRS and CDR2 is YFSETQ. The germline V and J ends were trimmed by 5 bases and 1 base, with 9 bases remaining between them. The CDR3 has 13 residues. This clonotype was obtained from a young man in good health. The source material was central memory CD4+ T cells from blood. V is TRBV5-1 and J is TRBJ1-1; weak D call: TRBD1 (5 bases). The chain's CDR3 is CASSWGGNTEAFF. Here the CDR3 DNA reads TGCGCCAGCAGTTGGGGGGGGAACACTGAAGCTTTCTTT.